The table lists the clone carrying this T cell receptor (beta chain) with a few counts. What it binds is not known. A read error is likely, as this CDR3 ends without the conserved phenylalanine or tryptophan. The method was immunoSEQ multiplex PCR; TCRdb's version includes in-frame clones alone and lacks a portion of them. Of 80,000 to 100,000 clones listed, roughly 89% are singletons. The data belong to a study of OX40 agonist ivuxolimab in advanced cancers. Study background: Dose-escalation patients had hepatocellular carcinoma, melanoma, renal cell or head and neck cancer. The eligibility criteria allowed prior anti-PD-1, anti-PD-L1 or anti-CTLA-4 therapy, and 40% had some.

Study-level results: In general, CD8+ T cells held more expanded clones than CD4+ did, on average. In the 0.1-3.0 mg/kg groups, partial responders showed among the lowest expansion.

Germline CDR1 is LGHNA and CDR2 is YNFKEQ. Trimming cost V 8 bases and J 7 bases, with 12 bases left between them. This CDR3 region has 13 residues. Sample: CD4+ or CD8+ T cells sorted from blood, taken in a trial of the OX40 agonist ivuxolimab. This TCR was recovered from an adult with an advanced solid tumor such as melanoma, head and neck, liver or kidney cancer. The V gene is TRBV4-2, the J gene TRBJ1-6; D remains unclear. CDR3 region: CASGEDGNSPLHL. The CDR3 nucleotides read TGTGCCAGCGGTGAGGACGGAAATTCACCCCTCCACCTT.